This T cell receptor beta chain was obtained from a study of response to subunit inactivated influenza vaccine. Note on this clonotype: What it recognizes is unknown.

The CDR3 spans 12 residues. The germline gives CDR1 MNHNS, CDR2 SASEGT. The V end lost 6 bases, the J end lost 1 base, and 6 bases lay between the germline ends. Findings and caveats of the study: Every seasonal influenza vaccination brings in few new T cells, the authors suggested.

One entry per CDR3 protein results from TCRdb running MiXCR on the RT-PCR reads. The sample yields about 580,000 distinct CDR3 sequences, 14% seen once. This chain uses TRBV6-1 with TRBJ1-1; unclear D gene. The origin of this receptor is a man aged 45-60 years who received an inactivated influenza vaccine. The source material was PBMCs from blood, sampled roughly 12 days after vaccination. CDR3 sequence: CASSVQNTEAFF. For the CDR3, the DNA is TGTGCCAGCAGCGTTCAGAACACTGAAGCTTTCTTT.